A single TCR beta chain is shown here with its context. The antigen is unknown. These data come from a study of CD8 T cells in ankylosing spondylitis. General study findings and limits: Reported data indicate significant enrichment of disease-linked clones within matched ankylosing spondylitis synovial fluid. Within ankylosing spondylitis blood, a TCR beta motif made up of seven to nine highly homologous variants appeared to be characteristic. Reports of some motif variants in reactive arthritis synovial fluid and blood predate this one.

The CDR3 consists of 15 residues. Trimming took 6 bases from V and 8 from J; bases not matched to a gene: 12. CDR1 and CDR2 from the germline V gene are MNHNS and SASEGT. Scientists made TCR beta libraries using quantitative 5'-RACE with molecular barcodes. TCRdb reprocessed the 5' RACE reads via MiXCR and lists one record per CDR3 protein. The sample consists of around 340,000 distinct CDR3 sequences, approximately 15% of them appearing once. J is TRBJ2-2 and V is TRBV6-1; 7 nucleotides line up with TRBD1. The sequenced sample was blood, either unsorted or a sorted T cell fraction (not recorded which). This sequence originates from a male donor with ankylosing spondylitis or in good health (not recorded which). The CDR3 spells CASRRAGGNRGELFF. CDR3 sequence (DNA): TGTGCCAGCAGGCGGGCAGGGGGAAACCGAGGGGAGCTGTTTTTT.